This TCR beta chain came from a study of CD8+ T cells in alopecia areata. Findings and caveats of the study: Sequence data from scalp samples additionally include resident alphabeta T cells of normal skin. Among patients, TCR sharing was less clear than in mice, a difference possibly due in part to HLA diversity in the patient population. On tofacitinib, scalp clonality and expanded CD8+ clones among top 100 fell significantly. While patients received tofacitinib, many expanded lesional clones remained present in scalp and blood.

Treatment defined: oral pan-JAK inhibitor, 5-10 mg twice daily. Comments on this clone: Antigen: not known. Likely a read error: the CDR3 ends without its conserved phenylalanine or tryptophan.

V lost 4 bases to trimming and J lost 6 bases; unmatched junction nucleotides: 12. Germline loops: CDR1 GTSNPN, CDR2 SVGIG (reference sequence). The CDR3 length is 14 residues. The authors extracted RNA and reverse transcribed it into cDNA as the sequencing template. Only in-frame clones appear in the TCRdb table, and some are missing; sequencing was by immunoSEQ multiplex PCR. The sample shows roughly 220,000 clones, around 65% of them seen only once. This sample comprised CD4+ T cells sorted from blood, obtained at approximately week 44, from a patient treated with tofacitinib. This sequence joins TRBV30 and TRBJ2-7; TRBD1 aligns across 7 bases. This clonotype was obtained from a human donor with alopecia areata. The CDR3 DNA reads TGTGCCTGGAACTCACAGGGGCCAACATCCGAGCAGTACCTC. Translated, it gives CAWNSQGPTSEQYL.